This T cell receptor (beta chain) originates from a study of T cells in Graves' hyperthyroidism and ophthalmopathy. The overall study: Pretreatment peripheral blood was obtained at initial diagnosis. Study-wide findings and caveats: Blood also held most thyroid clonotypes expanded beyond 0.001. The model identified upcoming ophthalmopathy a median approximately six months ahead of onset.

There are many counts of this clonotype. Its cognate antigen is unknown. Disease lasting under 3 months, a NOSPECS grade of at least 4, and a Clinical Activity Score of at least 3 were features of the ophthalmopathy patients. Trimming took 4 bases from V and 2 from J; bases not matched to a gene: 4. Germline assignment: CDR1 PRHDT and CDR2 FYEKMQ (reference sequence). The CDR3 consists of 14 residues. Amplification of TCR beta CDR3 regions used RNA as the template. First-round RT-PCR of the TCR CDR3 relied on the HTBI primer set. TCRdb itself ran the multiplex PCR reads through MiXCR, one entry per CDR3 protein. The sample lists 350,000 to 400,000 distinct CDR3 sequences; approximately 17% were seen once.

J is TRBJ2-7 and V is TRBV13; 8 nucleotides match TRBD1. The receptor's source is a man aged 18 to 29 with Graves' ophthalmopathy. Input material: blood. The chain's CDR3 is CASSSGQAAYEQYF. CDR3 nucleotides: TGTGCCAGCAGCTCGGGACAGGCAGCCTACGAGCAGTACTTC.